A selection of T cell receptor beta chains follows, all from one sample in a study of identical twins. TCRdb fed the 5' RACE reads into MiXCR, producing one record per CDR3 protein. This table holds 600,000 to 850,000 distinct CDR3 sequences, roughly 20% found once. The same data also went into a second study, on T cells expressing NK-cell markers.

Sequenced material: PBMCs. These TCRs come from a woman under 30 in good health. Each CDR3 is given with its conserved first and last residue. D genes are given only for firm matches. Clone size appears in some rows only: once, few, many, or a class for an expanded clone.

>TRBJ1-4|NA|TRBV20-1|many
CSARGSGEKLFF
TGCAGTGCTAGGGGGAGCGGTGAAAAACTGTTTTTT
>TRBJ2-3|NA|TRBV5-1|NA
CASFDSTDTQYF
TGCGCCAGCTTTGATAGCACAGATACGCAGTATTTT
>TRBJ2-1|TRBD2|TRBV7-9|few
CASSPTGTSGNDEQFF
TGTGCCAGCAGCCCCACCGGGACTAGCGGGAACGATGAGCAGTTCTTC
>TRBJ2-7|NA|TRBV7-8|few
CASSPNDSNRYF
TGTGCCAGCAGCCCTAATGACAGCAATCGTTATTTC
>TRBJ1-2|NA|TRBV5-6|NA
CASSLPSQIYGYTF
TGTGCCAGCAGCTTGCCGAGCCAGATATATGGCTACACCTTC
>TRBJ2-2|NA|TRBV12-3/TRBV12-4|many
CASRGERTGELFF
TGTGCCAGCCGGGGAGAACGCACCGGGGAGCTGTTTTTT
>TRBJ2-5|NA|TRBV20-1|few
CSVPSVRSPGTQYF
TGCAGTGTCCCTAGCGTCCGGTCCCCAGGGACCCAGTACTTC
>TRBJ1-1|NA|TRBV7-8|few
CASSPLRDDTEAFF
TGTGCCAGCAGCCCCCTCCGAGACGACACTGAAGCTTTCTTT
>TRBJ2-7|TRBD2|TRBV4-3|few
CASSQGAGGLGGEQYF
TGCGCCAGCAGCCAAGGGGCGGGAGGATTGGGAGGGGAGCAGTACTTC
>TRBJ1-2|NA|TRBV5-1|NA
CASSTTGTGTYGYTF
TGCGCCAGCAGCACCACAGGGACGGGAACCTATGGCTACACCTTC
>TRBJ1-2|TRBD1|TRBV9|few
CASSGHRDRGRDGYTF
TGTGCCAGCAGCGGGCACCGGGACAGGGGGCGAGATGGCTACACCTTC
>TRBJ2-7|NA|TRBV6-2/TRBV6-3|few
CASFGSSYEQYF
TGTGCCAGTTTTGGCAGCTCCTACGAGCAGTACTTC
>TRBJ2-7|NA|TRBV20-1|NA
CSAKFRAYEQYF
TGCAGTGCTAAATTCAGGGCCTACGAGCAGTACTTC
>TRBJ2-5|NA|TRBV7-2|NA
CASSLAQQTGRLDQYF
TGTGCCAGCAGCTTAGCCCAGCAGACAGGGAGGTTGGACCAGTACTTC
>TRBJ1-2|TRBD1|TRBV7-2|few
CASSLAPDRAAGYTF
TGTGCCAGCAGCTTAGCGCCGGACAGGGCGGCGGGCTACACCTTC
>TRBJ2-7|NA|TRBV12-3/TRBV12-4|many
CASSLRRGEQYF
TGTGCCAGCAGTCTACGCAGGGGCGAGCAGTACTTC
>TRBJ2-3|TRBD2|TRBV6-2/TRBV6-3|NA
CASSTGLARDTQYF
TGTGCCAGCAGTACGGGACTAGCTCGGGATACGCAGTATTTT
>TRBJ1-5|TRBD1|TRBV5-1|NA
CASRTGHQPQHF
TGCGCCAGCCGGACAGGGCATCAGCCCCAGCATTTT
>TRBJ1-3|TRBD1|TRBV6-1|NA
CASRNQGAGGYTIYF
TGTGCCAGCAGAAATCAAGGCGCAGGGGGCTACACCATATATTTT
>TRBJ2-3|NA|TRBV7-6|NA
CASSMGLPDTQYF
TGTGCCAGCAGCATGGGACTTCCAGATACGCAGTATTTT
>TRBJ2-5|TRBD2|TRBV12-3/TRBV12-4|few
CASSSRLAGQETQYF
TGTGCCAGCAGTTCCCGACTAGCGGGGCAAGAGACCCAGTACTTC
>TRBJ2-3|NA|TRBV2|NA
CASTGSGDTDTQYF
TGTGCCAGCACCGGCAGCGGTGACACAGATACGCAGTATTTT
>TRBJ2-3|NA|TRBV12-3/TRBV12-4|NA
CASSQHPGTQYF
TGTGCCAGCAGTCAACATCCGGGTACGCAGTATTTT
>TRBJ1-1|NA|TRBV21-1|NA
CASIYHRDAFF
TGTGCCAGCATCTACCATAGGGACGCTTTCTTT
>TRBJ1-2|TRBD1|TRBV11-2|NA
CASSLGGQGGNYGYTF
TGTGCCAGCAGCTTAGGGGGACAGGGCGGGAACTATGGCTACACCTTC
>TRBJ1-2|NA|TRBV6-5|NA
CASSTSSYGYTF
TGTGCCAGCAGCACGTCCTCTTATGGCTACACCTTC
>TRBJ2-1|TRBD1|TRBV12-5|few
CASGLGDSSYNEQFF
TGTGCTAGTGGTTTAGGGGACAGCTCCTACAATGAGCAGTTCTTC
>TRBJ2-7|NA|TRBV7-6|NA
CASSSGGDTYEQYF
TGTGCCAGCAGCTCGGGGGGCGATACCTACGAGCAGTACTTC
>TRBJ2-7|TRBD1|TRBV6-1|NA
CASSQYSGTGGYEQYF
TGTGCCAGCAGTCAGTACTCCGGGACAGGGGGTTACGAGCAGTACTTC